Below, one T cell receptor beta chain is given with its context. The V end lost 0 bases, the J end lost 4 bases, and 7 bases lay between the germline ends. Germline loops: CDR1 SGDLS, CDR2 YYNGEE. CDR3 size: 13 residues. Using immunoSEQ multiplex PCR, the repertoire was profiled, and TCRdb retains in-frame clones only, with some absent. The sample lists a few hundred thousand clones, approximately 84% seen once, with 2.5% to 3% in the top ten. This specimen comes from a study of blood T cell repertoires in COVID-19. Across the study: Italy, Spain and the United States were the sources of the convalescent and acute COVID-19 samples. In each case, the material was cDNA or gDNA derived from T cells, B-cell-depleted T cells, or PBMCs.

The chain couples TRBV9 to TRBJ1-2; no clear D. This receptor was taken from a woman aged 25 to 39 who had recovered from COVID-19. The sequenced material came from PBMCs or T cells enriched from blood (not recorded which). CDR3 sequence reads: CASSVGSLYGYTF. Here the CDR3 DNA reads TGTGCCAGCAGCGTAGGGAGCCTCTATGGCTACACCTTC.